This passage covers 24 T cell receptor beta chains from one sample sequenced in a study of shared clonotypes between healthy human individuals. TCRdb's copy holds only in-frame clones and misses some; the assay was immunoSEQ multiplex PCR. The sample has about 460,000 clones; approximately 71% are singletons. Sequenced: PBMCs. The receptors were gathered from a woman aged 40-49 years in good health. Some clones in this sample may be carry-over from other donors' samples.

The CDR3 nucleotides read TGTGCCTGGAATCTTCAGGGGGACCACTATGGCTACACCTTC. It codes for CAWNLQGDHYGYTF. The chain is built from TRBV30 and TRBJ1-2, with 7 bases matching TRBD1. Trimming cost V 4 bases and J 3 bases; bases outside gene matches: 8. This CDR3 is 14 amino acids long. The germline V gene has CDR1 GTSNPN and CDR2 SVGIG (reference sequence).

In its sample, this clone was seen a few times. This chain joins TRBV25-1 and TRBJ2-2, with D unclear. The CDR3 covers 15 residues. Germline lookup yields CDR1 MGHDK and CDR2 SYGVNS. V lost 1 base and J 3 bases, leaving 9 bases between the germline ends. CDR3 in DNA: TGTGCCAGCAGTGAATTGAGAGCCTACACCGGGGAGCTGTTTTTT. Amino acid sequence: CASSELRAYTGELFF.

This chain joins TRBV18 and TRBJ2-1, with D perhaps TRBD2 (6 bases). CDR1 and CDR2 (germline): KGHSH, LQKENI. V gave up 0 bases and J gave up 10 bases, with 7 bases separating them. This CDR3 is built from 12 residues. CDR3 amino acids: CASSPPEGEQFF. The CDR3 DNA sequence: TGTGCCAGCTCACCACCGGAGGGCGAGCAGTTCTTC.

The sample holds one count of this clone. V and J are TRBV27 and TRBJ1-2, with TRBD1 as a possible D gene (5 bases). Trimming left V 0 bases short and J 6 bases short, with 8 bases between. Germline V lookup: CDR1 MNHEY, CDR2 SMNVEV (reference sequence). This CDR3 region has 13 residues. DNA for the CDR3: TGTGCCAGCAGTTTATCCTCAGGGCATGGCTACACCTTC. It specifies CASSLSSGHGYTF.

The chain uses TRBV4-1 and TRBJ1-5; D is perhaps TRBD1 (6 bases). This CDR3 comprises 19 residues. The ends were cut back, 1 base at V and 4 bases at J, with 23 bases in the middle. Germline V gene data show CDR1 as MGHRA and CDR2 as YSYEKL. CDR3 sequence (DNA): TGCGCCAGCAGCCAAGGGAGAGTAGTGGGACTAGGGGGAAATCAGCCCCAGCATTTT. Its translation is CASSQGRVVGLGGNQPQHF.

This clone was seen once. A much bigger clone sits one base away, suggesting this may be a read error. The sample holds other DNA sequences that translate to the same CDR3. The V and J genes are TRBV11-3 and TRBJ2-1; D is ambiguous. Trimming pared 3 bases from V and 7 bases from J, leaving 10 bases between. The V gene's germline CDR1 is SGHNT and CDR2 YENEEA. The length of the CDR3 is 13 residues. The CDR3: CASSLDADNEQFF. The CDR3 DNA follows: TGTGCCAGCAGCTTGGATGCAGATAATGAGCAGTTCTTC.

The V and J genes are TRBV6-1 and TRBJ2-7; 9 nucleotides agree with TRBD2. This CDR3 is 18 amino acids long. Per germline, CDR1 MNHNS and CDR2 SASEGT. Trimming cost V 0 bases and J 0 bases; bases outside gene matches: 9. The DNA of the CDR3 is TGTGCCAGCAGTGAAGCCCCGCTGGTAGCGGGAGCCTCCTACGAGCAGTACTTC. Protein: CASSEAPLVAGASYEQYF.

V usage is TRBV30 and J usage is TRBJ2-7, with 7 bases that match TRBD1. Germline CDR1 is GTSNPN and CDR2 is SVGIG (reference sequence). The V segment lost 2 bases and the J segment 7 bases; nucleotides outside the gene matches: 5. The CDR3 runs 12 residues. CDR3 amino acids: CAWSSTGEEQYF. CDR3 nucleotide sequence: TGTGCCTGGAGTTCCACAGGGGAGGAGCAGTACTTC.

This clone was found a few times. The V and J genes are TRBV28 and TRBJ2-7, with a possible D match to TRBD2 (6 bases). Per the germline V gene, CDR1 is MDHEN and CDR2 is SYDVKM. CDR3 length: 15 amino acids. Trimming left V 7 bases short and J 1 base short, with 17 bases between. Here the CDR3 DNA reads TGTGCCAGCATTTCCCTTACAGCGGGTTCCTACGAGCAGTACTTC. Protein: CASISLTAGSYEQYF.

This clone came up many times. This same CDR3 is encoded by further DNA sequences in the sample. This rearrangement joins TRBV9 to TRBJ1-1; D ambiguous. V dropped 0 bases and J dropped 3 bases, with 18 bases sitting between them. The CDR3 is made up of 17 amino acids. CDR1 and CDR2 (germline): SGDLS, YYNGEE. Written as DNA, the CDR3 is TGTGCCAGCAGCGTAGCGGGTTTGAGGGCCTGGGACACTGAAGCTTTCTTT. Translated, it gives CASSVAGLRAWDTEAFF.

The V and J genes are TRBV28 and TRBJ2-7, with 11 bases that match TRBD2. V shed 5 bases, J shed 0 bases, and the junction held 6 bases outside the gene matches. CDR1 and CDR2 from the germline V gene are MDHEN and SYDVKM. There are 16 residues in the CDR3. CDR3 region: CASSPTSGSLSYEQYF. The CDR3 nucleotides read TGTGCCAGCAGTCCTACTAGCGGGAGCCTCTCCTACGAGCAGTACTTC.

The J gene is TRBJ2-1, the V gene TRBV15; D may be TRBD2 (5 bases). The ends were cut back, 1 base at V and 9 bases at J, with 13 bases in the middle. The CDR3 has 14 amino acids. CDR1 and CDR2 from the germline V gene are LNHNV and YYDKDF (reference sequence). The CDR3 here is CATSRGLLDSEQFF. CDR3 coding DNA: TGTGCCACCAGCAGAGGGTTACTAGATAGTGAGCAGTTCTTC.

As regards this clone: A far larger clone is one base from this, pointing to a likely read error. V usage is TRBV11-3 and J usage is TRBJ2-5; perhaps TRBD2 as D (6 bases). The germline gives CDR1 SGHNT, CDR2 YENEEA. The CDR3 covers 14 residues. V gave up 2 bases and J gave up 5 bases, with 12 bases separating them. The CDR3 DNA is TGTGCCAGCAGCTTACATTCGGGGGACGAGACCCAGTACTTC. Protein sequence: CASSLHSGDETQYF. Drawing the rest from reference TRBV11-3 and TRBJ2-5, the complete variable domain is EAGVVQSPRYKIIEKKQPVAFWCNPISGHNTLYWYLQNLGQGPELLIRYENEEAVDDSQLPKDRFSAERLKGVDSTLKIQPAELGDSAVYLCASSLHSGDETQYFGPGTRLLVL.

The gene calls are TRBV7-9 and TRBJ1-4; tentatively, D is TRBD1 (5 bases). Germline CDR1 SEHNR, CDR2 FQNEAQ (reference sequence). This CDR3 is built from 14 residues. V gave up 4 bases and J gave up 10 bases, with 16 bases separating them. The CDR3 sequence: CASSYSGARGKLFF. In DNA, the CDR3 is TGTGCCAGCAGCTATTCCGGGGCGCGGGGAAAACTGTTTTTT.

The V call is TRBV5-4, the J call TRBJ1-1; D is uncertain. Germline values: CDR1 SGHNT, CDR2 YYREEE (reference sequence). V dropped 4 bases and J dropped 1 base, with 11 bases sitting between them. The CDR3 has 14 residues. This CDR3 reads CASSPGQQNTEAFF. The DNA for the CDR3 is TGTGCCAGCAGCCCCGGCCAGCAGAACACTGAAGCTTTCTTT.

This clone appeared a few times. The chain joins TRBV5-4 to TRBJ2-1; no reliable D call. V gave up 2 bases and J gave up 14 bases, with 11 bases separating them. CDR1 is SGHNT and CDR2 is YYREEE in the germline V gene (reference sequence). The CDR3 loop spans 11 amino acids. CDR3: CASSLMDTEFF. CDR3 bases: TGTGCCAGCAGCTTAATGGATACCGAGTTCTTC.

For this clone: The likely explanation is a read error, given a far larger clone one base away. Different DNA sequences within this sample yield the same CDR3. The chain recombines TRBV15 with TRBJ2-3; D possibly uses TRBD1 or TRBD2 (6 bases each). Germline V gives CDR1 LNHNV, CDR2 YYDKDF (reference sequence). The CDR3 spans 18 residues. V shed 3 bases and J shed 3 bases, with 22 bases lying between them. The CDR3 nucleotides are TGTGCCACCAGCAGGAAACTGACAGGACTCGGGAGTACAGATACGCAGTATTTT. Its translation: CATSRKLTGLGSTDTQYF.

About this clone: A far larger clone is only one base removed, so a read error is likely. The V and J genes are TRBV29-1 and TRBJ1-2, with TRBD1 matching 7 bases. Germline CDR1 and CDR2: SQVTM and ANQGSEA. CDR3 length: 12 amino acids. V lost 7 bases and J lost 4; bases outside the gene matches: 6. CDR3 loop: CSARDSSYGYTF. CDR3 in DNA: TGCAGCGCTAGGGACAGTAGCTATGGCTACACCTTC.

This rearrangement joins TRBV27 to TRBJ2-3, with TRBD2 matching over 10 bases. The germline CDR1 and CDR2 sequences are MNHEY and SMNVEV (reference sequence). V gave up 3 bases and J gave up 6 bases; unmatched junction bases: 6. This CDR3 comprises 15 residues. The CDR3: CASSLALAGLDTQYF. The CDR3 DNA is TGTGCCAGCAGTTTGGCACTAGCGGGGCTCGATACGCAGTATTTT.

Concerning this clone: Possible read error: a much larger clone is one base away. This chain joins TRBV4-3 and TRBJ2-6, with D perhaps TRBD1 (6 bases). The CDR3 has 16 amino acids. Germline V gene lookup returns CDR1 LGHNA and CDR2 YSLEER. Trimming cost V 2 bases and J 4 bases, with 12 bases left between them. In DNA form, the CDR3 reads TGCGCCAGCAGCCAATATGCAGGGGTCGGGGCCAACGTCCTGACTTTC. It yields the protein CASSQYAGVGANVLTF.

The chain uses TRBV19 and TRBJ1-2; D gene ambiguous. Trimming removed 5 bases from V and 4 bases from J, with 14 bases in between. CDR3 length: 14 residues. Germline V CDR1 and CDR2: LNHDA, SQIVND (reference sequence). CDR3 amino acids: CASSSFSEGYGYTF. The CDR3 DNA follows: TGTGCCAGTAGTTCTTTCTCCGAGGGCTATGGCTACACCTTC.

The V gene is TRBV28, the J gene TRBJ2-2; TRBD1 agrees at 8 bases. Germline assignment: CDR1 MDHEN and CDR2 SYDVKM. The CDR3 consists of 17 residues. V gave up 3 bases and J gave up 6 bases; unmatched junction bases: 12. DNA of the CDR3: TGTGCCAGCAGTTTGGTGTCCCCGACAGGGGCCGCCGGGGAGCTGTTTTTT. Protein: CASSLVSPTGAAGELFF.

This clone was found once. Other DNA sequences from this sample encode an identical CDR3 as well. The chain carries TRBV9 and TRBJ2-5; 10 positions match TRBD1. V lost 0 bases to trimming and J lost 5 bases; unmatched junction nucleotides: 4. CDR1 is SGDLS and CDR2 is YYNGEE in the germline V gene. The length of the CDR3 is 15 residues. CDR3 in DNA: TGTGCCAGCAGCGTAGGACAGGGGGCCTGGGAGACCCAGTACTTC. Translation gives CASSVGQGAWETQYF.

In the case of this clone: At the DNA level, this CDR3 is encoded by other sequences in the same sample as well. The chain uses TRBV5-1 and TRBJ2-1, with 7 bases that match TRBD2. Trimming removed 0 bases from V and 0 bases from J; junction bases left unmatched: 3. CDR1 and CDR2 (germline): SGHRS, YFSETQ. The length of the CDR3 is 16 residues. The CDR3 bases are TGCGCCAGCAGCTTGGGGGGCGGGAGCTCCTACAATGAGCAGTTCTTC. Amino acid sequence: CASSLGGGSSYNEQFF.